The 29 T cell receptor beta chains given below trace back to one sample, sequenced in a study of T cells in localized non-small cell lung cancer. Assay: immunoSEQ multiplex PCR; the TCRdb copy retains only in-frame clones and omits some. The top ten clones hold 20% to 25% of a sample with roughly 15,000 clones, about 85% of them seen once. Sequencing was performed on peripheral blood, taken before any cancer treatment. The origin of the receptors is a male donor older than 55 with stage I lung adenocarcinoma.

The chain carries TRBV4-3 and TRBJ1-1; D unresolved. The V end lost 3 bases, the J end lost 12 bases, and 26 bases lay between the germline ends. The CDR3 length is 16 residues. Germline values: CDR1 LGHNA, CDR2 YSLEER. The CDR3 region is CASSQSESVPPHRTFF. The CDR3 coding sequence is TGCGCCAGCAGCCAGTCAGAATCCGTTCCCCCCCACCGAACTTTCTTT.

The V gene is TRBV4-2, the J gene TRBJ2-1; D might be TRBD1 (6 bases). CDR3 length equals 15 residues. Deletions cut 1 base from V and 7 bases from J, with 14 bases between. Germline V gene sequence: CDR1 LGHNA, CDR2 YNFKEQ. For the CDR3, the DNA is TGTGCCAGCAGCCAAGTCCAGGGGAAGGCTAATGAGCAGTTCTTC. It yields the protein CASSQVQGKANEQFF.

This rearrangement joins TRBV7-9 to TRBJ2-4; D may match TRBD1 or TRBD2 (7 bases each). This CDR3 region has 15 residues. V was cut by 5 bases and J by 4 bases, with 15 bases left in between. Germline loops: CDR1 SEHNR, CDR2 FQNEAQ (reference sequence). The CDR3 nucleotides are TGTGCCAGCAGCCCAGGGGGGGGAAGGAAAAACATTCAGTACTTC. Amino acids: CASSPGGGRKNIQYF.

The rearrangement joins TRBV19 to TRBJ2-7; weak D call: TRBD1 (6 bases). Trimming removed 2 bases at V and 3 bases at J, with 11 bases between. Germline V CDR1 and CDR2: LNHDA, SQIVND (reference sequence). The CDR3 has 14 residues. The CDR3 DNA reads as TGTGCCAGTAGTATAAGTAAAGGGGGCTACGAGCAGTACTTC. Its protein product is CASSISKGGYEQYF.

The chain combines TRBV7-9 with TRBJ2-3; D gene uncertain. The CDR3 totals 14 residues. The V end was cut by 2 bases, the J end by 0 bases, with 6 bases between. Germline lookup yields CDR1 SEHNR and CDR2 FQNEAQ (reference sequence). The CDR3: CASSLRVSTDTQYF. The CDR3 DNA is TGTGCCAGCAGCTTAAGAGTTAGCACAGATACGCAGTATTTT. Full variable domain (rest looked up from reference TRBV7-9 and TRBJ2-3): DTGVSQNPRHKITKRGQNVTFRCDPISEHNRLYWYRQTLGQGPEFLTYFQNEAQLEKSRLLSDRFSAERPKGSFSTLEIQRTEQGDSAMYLCASSLRVSTDTQYFGPGTRLTVL.

This chain uses TRBV30 with TRBJ2-7; D is perhaps TRBD2 (5 bases). V gave up 4 bases and J gave up 3 bases, with 10 bases separating them. The CDR3 has 12 amino acids. CDR1 is GTSNPN and CDR2 is SVGIG in the germline V gene (reference sequence). In DNA form, the CDR3 reads TGTGCCTGGACCTCTGCGGGCTACGAGCAGTACTTC. Translated: CAWTSAGYEQYF.

This chain joins TRBV11-2 and TRBJ2-5; tentative D call: TRBD1 (5 bases). In germline, CDR1 is SGHAT, CDR2 FQNNGV. CDR3 size: 15 residues. V was pared by 2 bases and J by 0 bases, with 10 bases between. The CDR3, as DNA: TGTGCCAGCAGCTTACTACCAGGGTACCAAGAGACCCAGTACTTC. Translating gives CASSLLPGYQETQYF.

This chain connects TRBV6-5 to TRBJ2-1; 8 bases are shared with TRBD1. After removal of 5 bases from V and 8 bases from J, the junction contained 8 bases not matched to a gene. The CDR3 has 14 residues. Germline V gene sequence: CDR1 MNHEY, CDR2 SVGAGI. The CDR3 region has the DNA TGTGCCAGCAGTAGGGACAGGCCTGGAGATGAGCAGTTCTTC. This sequence encodes CASSRDRPGDEQFF.

The gene calls are TRBV6-6 and TRBJ1-1; TRBD1 might be the D (6 bases). This CDR3 contains 11 residues. V was pared by 7 bases and J by 4 bases, with 7 bases between. Germline CDR1 reads MNHNY; CDR2 reads SVGAGI (reference sequence). Here the CDR3 reads CASTGVTEAFF. In DNA form, the CDR3 reads TGTGCCAGCACAGGGGTCACTGAAGCTTTCTTT.

The chain joins TRBV27 to TRBJ2-3, with D uncertain. The CDR3 is made up of 14 amino acids. Germline CDR1 reads MNHEY; CDR2 reads SMNVEV (reference sequence). Trimming shortened V by 3 bases and J by 2 bases, and 9 bases separated the two germline ends. The CDR3 DNA is TGTGCCAGCAGTTTCGAACAGTCCACAGATACGCAGTATTTT. Translated, it gives CASSFEQSTDTQYF.

This rearrangement joins TRBV7-3 to TRBJ2-2, with D possibly TRBD1 on 6 matching bases. The germline gives CDR1 SGHTA, CDR2 FQGTGA. The CDR3 loop spans 15 amino acids. Trimming took 5 bases from V and 1 from J, leaving 11 bases between them. The CDR3 DNA reads as TGTGCCAGCAGCCCTTACAGGGAGAACACCGGGGAGCTGTTTTTT. Its translation is CASSPYRENTGELFF.

The chain links TRBV15 to TRBJ1-2, with D hard to call. V was trimmed by 0 bases and J by 6 bases, leaving 14 bases between them. Germline CDR1 reads LNHNV; CDR2 reads YYDKDF (reference sequence). CDR3 size: 15 residues. The CDR3 DNA sequence: TGTGCCACCAGCAGAGATGTAGGCCCCGAGGATGGCTACACCTTC. Translated, it gives CATSRDVGPEDGYTF.

This chain links TRBV10-3 with TRBJ2-2; weak D call: TRBD2 (7 bases). CDR1 and CDR2 from the germline V gene are ENHRY and SYGVKD. V was trimmed by 0 bases and J by 4 bases, leaving 12 bases between them. The CDR3 is 16 residues long. The chain's CDR3 is CAISESGGGSTGELFF. DNA for the CDR3: TGTGCCATCAGTGAGTCGGGAGGGGGTAGCACCGGGGAGCTGTTTTTT.

This clone appeared once. The chain carries TRBV7-2 and TRBJ2-5; TRBD2 aligns across 7 bases. V lost 1 base and J lost 7; bases outside the gene matches: 12. The CDR3 runs to 16 residues. The germline gives CDR1 SGHTA, CDR2 FQGNSA. The DNA of the CDR3 is TGTGCCAGCAGCTTAGAGGCGACTAGCCCCTTAGCGACCCAGTACTTC. The encoded protein is CASSLEATSPLATQYF.

This chain connects TRBV4-3 to TRBJ2-6; TRBD1 is a possible D gene (6 bases). Trimming removed 0 bases from V and 2 bases from J, with 14 bases in between. The CDR3 has 18 amino acids. Germline CDR1 reads LGHNA; CDR2 reads YSLEER. CDR3 sequence reads: CASSQEWPTGTGANVLTF. The CDR3 bases are TGCGCCAGCAGCCAAGAGTGGCCCACAGGGACTGGGGCCAACGTCCTGACTTTC.

V and J are TRBV7-2 and TRBJ1-2; D is undetermined. This CDR3 has 15 residues. The germline gives CDR1 SGHTA, CDR2 FQGNSA. Trimming left V 2 bases short and J 8 bases short, with 18 bases between. CDR3 nucleotides: TGTGCCAGCAGCTTACGGGGTCCTCGCCAGGAAGGCTACACCTTC. Amino acid sequence: CASSLRGPRQEGYTF.

This clone came up once. The V and J genes are TRBV15 and TRBJ1-2; the D is unclear. Trimming took off 5 bases at V and 4 bases at J, with 14 bases between the two ends. The CDR3 has 14 amino acids. Germline CDR1 reads LNHNV; CDR2 reads YYDKDF (reference sequence). CDR3 region: CATSSGISGYGYTF. CDR3 nucleotide sequence: TGTGCCACCAGCTCCGGGATCAGTGGCTATGGCTACACCTTC.

This chain's CDR3 is CASSQGLAGGRDTGELFF. The CDR3 DNA reads TGTGCCAGTAGTCAGGGACTAGCGGGAGGGCGCGACACCGGGGAGCTGTTTTTT. The J gene is TRBJ2-2, the V gene TRBV19, with TRBD2 identical over 16 bases. The CDR3 extends over 18 amino acids. The ends lost 5 bases at V and 3 bases at J; junction bases unmatched: 6. The germline V gene encodes CDR1 LNHDA and CDR2 SQIVND (reference sequence).

The chain joins TRBV7-6 to TRBJ2-5; D call uncertain. CDR3 length: 13 residues. V gave up 1 base and J gave up 4 bases, with 7 bases separating them. Germline-derived CDR1 and CDR2 are SGHVS and FNYEAQ. CDR3 in DNA: TGTGCCAGCAGCTTAGAAGAGCGAGAGACCCAGTACTTC. Its protein product is CASSLEERETQYF.

This clone was seen only a few times. The chain uses TRBV10-3 and TRBJ2-7; possible D gene TRBD2, 6 bases. Per germline, CDR1 ENHRY and CDR2 SYGVKD. V dropped 2 bases and J dropped 0 bases, with 17 bases sitting between them. The CDR3 length is 17 residues. The CDR3: CAISEPAGTESSYEQYF. CDR3 coding DNA: TGTGCCATCAGTGAGCCAGCGGGCACGGAGAGCTCCTACGAGCAGTACTTC.

The V and J genes are TRBV15 and TRBJ1-1, with no clear D. V was clipped by 1 base and J by 5 bases, with 8 bases between them. The V gene's germline CDR1 is LNHNV and CDR2 YYDKDF (reference sequence). The CDR3 has 13 residues. Here the CDR3 DNA reads TGTGCCACCAGCAGAGGGGCGGTAACTGAAGCTTTCTTT. It yields the protein CATSRGAVTEAFF.

This rearrangement joins TRBV10-1 to TRBJ2-3, with D perhaps TRBD1 (5 bases). Germline V gives CDR1 WNHNN, CDR2 SYGVQD (reference sequence). The CDR3 has 13 amino acids. Between the trimmed V and J ends, which lost 3 bases and 5 bases, there was a span of 9 bases. CDR3 region: CASSDQGGDTQYF. Here the CDR3 DNA reads TGCGCCAGCAGTGACCAGGGTGGAGATACGCAGTATTTT.

This sequence joins TRBV28 and TRBJ2-5; no definite D call. The CDR3 is 12 residues long. Germline V gives CDR1 MDHEN, CDR2 SYDVKM. With 5 bases removed from V and 5 bases from J, the gap between germline ends came to 9 bases. The CDR3 coding sequence is TGTGCCAGCAGTAGTCAGATGGAGACCCAGTACTTC. It specifies CASSSQMETQYF.

The CDR3 bases are TGTGCCAGCAGCGTAGGGGCGGCGGGAGGGCTAGTGGAGACCCAGTACTTC. Translation: CASSVGAAGGLVETQYF. This chain links TRBV9 with TRBJ2-5; the match to TRBD2 covers 9 bases. Trimming removed 0 bases from V and 5 bases from J; junction bases left unmatched: 11. Germline-derived CDR1 and CDR2 are SGDLS and YYNGEE. This CDR3 has 17 residues.

This chain joins TRBV6-1 and TRBJ1-2; 8 nucleotides align to TRBD1. This CDR3 has 13 residues. The J segment lost 7 bases and the V segment lost 6 bases, leaving 7 bases of the junction unmatched. Germline V gene sequence: CDR1 MNHNS, CDR2 SASEGT. Written as DNA, the CDR3 is TGTGCCAGCAGCCCGAGGCAGGGGGCTGGCTACACCTTC. Translated: CASSPRQGAGYTF.

The chain carries TRBV6-5 and TRBJ2-5, with 9 bases matching TRBD1. Looked up from germline, CDR1 is MNHEY and CDR2 is SVGAGI. V lost 0 bases, J lost 7 bases, and 9 bases stayed unmatched. The CDR3 runs to 16 residues. The CDR3 protein is CASSYSEGQGFGTQYF. CDR3 nucleotide sequence: TGTGCCAGCAGTTACTCGGAGGGACAGGGATTTGGGACCCAGTACTTC.

This chain links TRBV28 with TRBJ1-1; D remains ambiguous. V was trimmed by 5 bases and J by 2 bases, leaving 6 bases between them. The germline gives CDR1 MDHEN, CDR2 SYDVKM. This CDR3 has 12 residues. The CDR3 reads CASSGSNTEAFF. CDR3 nucleotides: TGTGCCAGCAGTGGGTCAAACACTGAAGCTTTCTTT.

This clone has a single count. The chain is built from TRBV2 and TRBJ2-7, with 7 bases that match TRBD1. The CDR3 has 15 residues. In germline, CDR1 is SNHLY, CDR2 FYNNEI. Trimming cost V 5 bases and J 0 bases; bases outside gene matches: 7. The DNA of the CDR3 is TGTGCCAGCAGTCCTCTCAACAGGGGCTCCTACGAGCAGTACTTC. Its translation is CASSPLNRGSYEQYF.

Comment on this clone: The DNA is omitted, as the CDR3 cannot be located on it reliably, and the CDR3 follows TCRdb's listing. CDR3 in amino acids: CASSFGPGTEAFF. This sequence joins TRBV27 and TRBJ1-1. The CDR3 is 13 amino acids in total, end residues counted. Germline values: CDR1 MNHEY, CDR2 SMNVEV (reference sequence).